This T cell receptor (beta chain) was captured by sequencing in a study of blood T cell repertoires in COVID-19. Per germline, CDR1 MNHEY and CDR2 SVGAGI. Trimming shortened V by 7 bases and J by 6 bases, and 21 bases separated the two germline ends. This CDR3 region has 15 residues. This table comes from immunoSEQ multiplex PCR, and its TCRdb copy is limited to in-frame clones, with some not included. The profile shows under 35,000 clones, around 90% of them singletons. Sequencing input: peripheral blood. V and J are TRBV6-5 and TRBJ1-2; D not certain. The receptor comes from a man between 70 and 80 years old with active COVID-19. The CDR3 sequence is CASTYLRSITNGYTF. The CDR3 region has the DNA TGTGCCAGCACCTATCTACGGAGTATAACTAATGGCTACACCTTC.